This entry describes one TCR beta chain. Every PCR received spiked-in synthetic TCR analog templates. Sequencing used immunoSEQ multiplex PCR; TCRdb keeps in-frame clones, though not all of them. This table holds 30,000 to 40,000 clones, 85% found once. Noted time point: pretreatment peripheral blood. This record comes from a study of PD-L1 blockade in urothelial cancer. The wider study: Prior regimens of chemotherapy numbered 0 to 3 per patient. Reported median T cell count for blood samples was roughly 140,000.

This specimen consisted of PBMCs, obtained around atezolizumab (anti-PD-L1) treatment. This TCR was sampled from a man older than 75 with urothelial cancer.

CDR3 DNA sequence: TGTGCCAGTAGTTCCCGACAGACAACCGCCTACGAGCAGTACTTC. This sequence encodes CASSSRQTTAYEQYF. The genes are TRBV19 and TRBJ2-7; D perhaps matches TRBD1 (5 bases). In germline, CDR1 is LNHDA, CDR2 SQIVND (reference sequence). The ends were cut back, 5 bases at V and 2 bases at J, with 16 bases in the middle. CDR3 length: 15 residues.